This TCR beta chain derives from a study of T cell repertoires in cytomegalovirus infection (dated by TCRdb to the late 2010s). With regard to the full study: Donor HLA type was relevant to the analysis, as public TCR beta signatures indicated carriage of CMV infection together with the matching HLA type.

Points the paper makes about the study in general: In the ex vivo response, HLA-C-restricted CMV-specific TCR beta clonotypes were dominant, and in two of eight donors the single most frequent clonotype came from this HLA-C-restricted group. In both this cohort and an independent approximately 370-donor cohort, the cumulative frequency of public TCR beta family members distinguished carriers of CMV infection plus the relevant HLA type.

CDR1 and CDR2 (SGHKS, YYEKEE) derive from the germline V gene (reference sequence). Relative to germline, V is missing 4 bases and J is missing 6 bases, with 8 bases of the junction outside any gene match. Inclusive of the bounding cysteine and phenylalanine, the CDR3 is 15 residues long. Only CDR3 DNA remains: 45 bases, in frame from the first base. Note on this clonotype: What antigen it recognizes has not been identified. Base quality data are lacking; no much larger clone is found one base away.

The sequencer listed for this sample is Illumina HiSeq 1500. Clones were called with MiXCR by TCRdb after fastp trimmed the public reads at Q25, and only in-frame beta chains were retained. Rows are combined by CDR3 protein, so each entry shows the most common genes and DNA. The sample profile shows 560,000 or so distinct CDR3 sequences; more than 15% of them were found once. 20% to 30% of the sample is in the top ten clones. The receptor was derived from a human donor in good health (CMV status not recorded). Some clones in this sample may be carry-over from other donors' samples. Sequenced material: CD8+ T cells from PBMCs. The chain links TRBV5-5 with TRBJ2-2; 8 central nucleotides agree with TRBD1. The DNA sequence follows: TGTGCCAGCAGCCGCGTGGCAGGGGGCCCCGGGGAGCTGTTTTTT. This encodes CASSRVAGGPGELFF. With all but the CDR3 taken from the reference TRBV5-5 and TRBJ2-2 genes, the full variable domain is: DAGVTQSPTHLIKTRGQQVTLRCSPISGHKSVSWYQQVLGQGPQFIFQYYEKEERGRGNFPDRFSARQFPNYSSELNVNALLLGDSALYLCASSRVAGGPGELFFGEGSRLTVL.